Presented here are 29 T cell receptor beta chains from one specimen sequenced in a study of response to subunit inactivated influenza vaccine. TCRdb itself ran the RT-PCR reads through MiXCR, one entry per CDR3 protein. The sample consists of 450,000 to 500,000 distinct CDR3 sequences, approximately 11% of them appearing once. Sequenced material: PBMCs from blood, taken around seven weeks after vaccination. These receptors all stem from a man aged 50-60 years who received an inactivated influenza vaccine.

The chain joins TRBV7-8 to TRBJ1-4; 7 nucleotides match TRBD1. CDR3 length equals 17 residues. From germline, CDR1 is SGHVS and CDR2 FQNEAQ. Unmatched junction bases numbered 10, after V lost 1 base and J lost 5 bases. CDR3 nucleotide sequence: TGTGCCAGCAGCTTAGTCTTATGGGACAGCAGAAATGAAAAACTGTTTTTT. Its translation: CASSLVLWDSRNEKLFF.

The CDR3 DNA follows: TGCGCCAGCAGCCGGAGAGGGGCGAACACCGGGGAGCTGTTTTTT. Its protein product is CASSRRGANTGELFF. V is TRBV5-1 and J is TRBJ2-2; D tentatively fits TRBD1 or TRBD2 (5 bases each). Trimming cost V 4 bases and J 0 bases, with 10 bases left between them. The CDR3 has 15 residues. Germline CDR1 is SGHRS and CDR2 is YFSETQ.

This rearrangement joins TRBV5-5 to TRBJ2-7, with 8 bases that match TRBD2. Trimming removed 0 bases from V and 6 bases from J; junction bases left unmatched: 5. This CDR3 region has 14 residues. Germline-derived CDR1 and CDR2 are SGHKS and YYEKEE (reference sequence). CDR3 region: CASSLVSGTLEQYF. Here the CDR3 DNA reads TGTGCCAGCAGCTTGGTTAGCGGGACCCTCGAGCAGTACTTC.

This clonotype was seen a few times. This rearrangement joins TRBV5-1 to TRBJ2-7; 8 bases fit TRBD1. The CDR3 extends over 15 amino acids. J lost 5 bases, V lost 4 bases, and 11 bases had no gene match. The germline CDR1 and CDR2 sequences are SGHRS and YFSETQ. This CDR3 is CASSLPRTGFDEQYF. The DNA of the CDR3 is TGCGCCAGCAGCCTACCCCGGACAGGGTTCGACGAGCAGTACTTC.

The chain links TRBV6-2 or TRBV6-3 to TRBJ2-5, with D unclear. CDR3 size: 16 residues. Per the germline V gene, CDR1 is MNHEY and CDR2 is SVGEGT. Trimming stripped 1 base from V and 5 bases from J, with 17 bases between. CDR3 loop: CASSYYRSVRAETQYF. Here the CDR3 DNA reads TGTGCCAGCAGTTACTATCGATCCGTACGGGCGGAGACCCAGTACTTC.

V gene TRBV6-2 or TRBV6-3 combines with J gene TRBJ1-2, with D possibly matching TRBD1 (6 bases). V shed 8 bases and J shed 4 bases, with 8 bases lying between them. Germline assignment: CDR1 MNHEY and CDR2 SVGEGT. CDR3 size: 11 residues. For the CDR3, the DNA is TGTGCCAGCCAGGGGATCTATGGCTACACCTTC. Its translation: CASQGIYGYTF.

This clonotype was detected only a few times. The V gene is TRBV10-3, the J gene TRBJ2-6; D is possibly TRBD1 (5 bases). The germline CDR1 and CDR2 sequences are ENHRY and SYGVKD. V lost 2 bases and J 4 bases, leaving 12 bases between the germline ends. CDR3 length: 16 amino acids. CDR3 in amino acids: CAISETGPSGANVLTF. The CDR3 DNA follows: TGTGCCATCAGTGAGACAGGTCCTTCGGGGGCCAACGTCCTGACTTTC.

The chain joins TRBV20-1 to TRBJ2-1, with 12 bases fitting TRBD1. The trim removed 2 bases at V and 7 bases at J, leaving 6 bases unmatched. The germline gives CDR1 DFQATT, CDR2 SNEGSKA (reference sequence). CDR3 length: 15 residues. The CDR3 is CSARIPGQGANEQFF. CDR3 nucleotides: TGCAGTGCTAGAATACCGGGACAGGGGGCTAATGAGCAGTTCTTC.

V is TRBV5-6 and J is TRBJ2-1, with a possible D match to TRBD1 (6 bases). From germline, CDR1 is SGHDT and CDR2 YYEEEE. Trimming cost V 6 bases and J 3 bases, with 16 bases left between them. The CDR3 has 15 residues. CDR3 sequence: CASTPRTADYNEQFF. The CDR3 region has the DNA TGTGCCAGCACCCCCAGGACAGCAGACTACAATGAGCAGTTCTTC.

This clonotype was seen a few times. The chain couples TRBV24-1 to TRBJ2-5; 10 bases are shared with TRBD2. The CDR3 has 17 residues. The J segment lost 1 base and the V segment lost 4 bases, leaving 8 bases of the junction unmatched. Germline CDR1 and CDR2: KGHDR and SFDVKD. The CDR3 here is CATSEVSSGRAQETQYF. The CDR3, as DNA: TGTGCCACCAGTGAAGTATCAAGCGGGAGGGCCCAAGAGACCCAGTACTTC.

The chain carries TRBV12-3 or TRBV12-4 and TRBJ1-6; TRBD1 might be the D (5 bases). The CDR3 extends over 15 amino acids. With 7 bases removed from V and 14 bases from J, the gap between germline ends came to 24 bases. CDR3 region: CASTLRHGVTGALHF. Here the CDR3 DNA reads TGTGCCAGCACCCTCCGTCACGGAGTAACGGGGGCCCTCCACTTT.

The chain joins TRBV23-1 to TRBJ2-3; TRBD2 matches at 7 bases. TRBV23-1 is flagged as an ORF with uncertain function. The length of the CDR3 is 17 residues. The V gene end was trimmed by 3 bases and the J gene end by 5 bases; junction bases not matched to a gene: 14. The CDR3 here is CASSHPRSGVPKDTQYF. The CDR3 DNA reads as TGCGCCAGCAGTCACCCGAGGAGCGGGGTCCCAAAAGATACGCAGTATTTT.

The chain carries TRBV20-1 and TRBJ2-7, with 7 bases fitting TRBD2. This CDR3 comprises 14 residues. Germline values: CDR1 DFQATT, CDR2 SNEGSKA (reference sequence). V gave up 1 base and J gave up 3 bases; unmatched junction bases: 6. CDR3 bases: TGCAGTGCTAGAGTGGGAGGGGTCGACTACGAGCAGTACTTC. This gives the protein CSARVGGVDYEQYF.

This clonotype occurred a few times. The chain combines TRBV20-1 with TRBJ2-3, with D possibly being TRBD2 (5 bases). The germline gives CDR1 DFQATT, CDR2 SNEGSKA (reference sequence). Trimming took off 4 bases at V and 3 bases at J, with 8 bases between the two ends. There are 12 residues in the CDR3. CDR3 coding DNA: TGCAGTGCTAAGCGGCAGACAGATACGCAGTATTTT. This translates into CSAKRQTDTQYF.

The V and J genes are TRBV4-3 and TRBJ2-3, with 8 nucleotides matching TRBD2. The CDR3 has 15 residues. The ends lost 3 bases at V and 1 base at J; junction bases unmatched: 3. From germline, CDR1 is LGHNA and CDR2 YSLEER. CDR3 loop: CASSQTAGGTDTQYF. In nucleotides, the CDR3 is TGCGCCAGCAGCCAGACAGCGGGAGGCACAGATACGCAGTATTTT.

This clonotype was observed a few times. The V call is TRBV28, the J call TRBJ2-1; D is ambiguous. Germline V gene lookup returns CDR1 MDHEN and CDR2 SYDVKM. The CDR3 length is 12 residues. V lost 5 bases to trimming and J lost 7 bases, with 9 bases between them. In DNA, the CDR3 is TGTGCCAGCAGTACGATAGGGAATGAGCAGTTCTTC. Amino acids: CASSTIGNEQFF.

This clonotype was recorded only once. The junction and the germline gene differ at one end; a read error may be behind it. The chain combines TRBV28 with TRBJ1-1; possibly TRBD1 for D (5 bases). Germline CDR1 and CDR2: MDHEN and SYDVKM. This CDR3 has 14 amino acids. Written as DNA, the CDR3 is TGTGGCAGCAGTCGAGGGGACCAGAACACTGAAGCTTTCTTT. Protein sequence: CGSSRGDQNTEAFF.

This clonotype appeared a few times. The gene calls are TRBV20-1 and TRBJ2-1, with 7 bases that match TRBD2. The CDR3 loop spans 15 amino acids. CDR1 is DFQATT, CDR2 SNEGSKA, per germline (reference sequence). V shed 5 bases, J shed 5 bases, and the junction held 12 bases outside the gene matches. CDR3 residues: CSALRASGVNNEQFF. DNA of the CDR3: TGCAGTGCTCTACGCGCTAGCGGAGTTAACAATGAGCAGTTCTTC.

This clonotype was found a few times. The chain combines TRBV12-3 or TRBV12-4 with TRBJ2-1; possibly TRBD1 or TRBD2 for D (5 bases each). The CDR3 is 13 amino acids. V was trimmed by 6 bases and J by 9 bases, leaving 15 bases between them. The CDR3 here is CASRDRGLAEQFF. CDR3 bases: TGTGCCAGCAGGGACCGGGGCCTGGCTGAGCAGTTCTTC.

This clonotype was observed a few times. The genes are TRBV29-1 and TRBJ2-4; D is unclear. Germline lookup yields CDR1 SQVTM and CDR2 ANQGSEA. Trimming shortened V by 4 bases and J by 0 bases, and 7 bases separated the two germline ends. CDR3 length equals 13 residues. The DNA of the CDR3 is TGCAGCGTTGCGGAACTAGCCAAAAACATTCAGTACTTC. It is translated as CSVAELAKNIQYF.

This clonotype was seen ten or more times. CDR3 nucleotides: TGTGCCAGCAGCTCTGGGGAGCTGGGGCACTACGAGCAGTACTTC. The encoded protein is CASSSGELGHYEQYF. This chain connects TRBV7-6 to TRBJ2-7, with D possibly called TRBD1 or TRBD2 (5 bases each). Germline loops: CDR1 SGHVS, CDR2 FNYEAQ. V was cut by 4 bases and J by 3 bases, with 16 bases left in between. The CDR3 extends over 15 amino acids.

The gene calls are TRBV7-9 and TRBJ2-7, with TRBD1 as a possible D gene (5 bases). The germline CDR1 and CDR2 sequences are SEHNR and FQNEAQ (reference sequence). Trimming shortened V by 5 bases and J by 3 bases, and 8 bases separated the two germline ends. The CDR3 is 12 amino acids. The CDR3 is CASSRGNYEQYF. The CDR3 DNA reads TGTGCCAGCAGCAGGGGTAACTACGAGCAGTACTTC.

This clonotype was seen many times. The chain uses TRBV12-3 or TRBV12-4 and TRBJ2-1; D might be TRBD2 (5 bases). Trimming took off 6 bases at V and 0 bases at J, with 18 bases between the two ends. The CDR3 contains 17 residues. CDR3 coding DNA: TGTGCCAGCAGAACTACCCTGCGAGGGCTCTCCTACAATGAGCAGTTCTTC. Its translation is CASRTTLRGLSYNEQFF.

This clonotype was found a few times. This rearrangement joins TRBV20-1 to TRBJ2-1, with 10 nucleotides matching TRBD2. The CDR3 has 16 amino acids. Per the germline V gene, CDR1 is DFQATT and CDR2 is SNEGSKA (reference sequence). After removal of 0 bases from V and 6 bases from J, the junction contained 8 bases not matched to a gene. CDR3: CSARDGAAGGLNEQFF. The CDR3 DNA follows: TGCAGTGCTAGAGACGGGGCAGCGGGAGGGCTCAATGAGCAGTTCTTC.

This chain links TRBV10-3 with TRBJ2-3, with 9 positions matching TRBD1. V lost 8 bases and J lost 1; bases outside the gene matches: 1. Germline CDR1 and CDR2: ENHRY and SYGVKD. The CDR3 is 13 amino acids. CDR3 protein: CAIGDRGTDTQYF. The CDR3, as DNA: TGTGCCATCGGGGACAGGGGCACAGATACGCAGTATTTT.

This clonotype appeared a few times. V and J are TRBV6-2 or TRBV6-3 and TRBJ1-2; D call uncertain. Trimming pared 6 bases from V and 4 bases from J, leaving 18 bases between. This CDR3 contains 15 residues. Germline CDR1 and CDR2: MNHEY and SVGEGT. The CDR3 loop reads CASRDTAGPTYGYTF. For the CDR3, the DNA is TGTGCCAGCAGAGACACCGCGGGCCCCACCTATGGCTACACCTTC.

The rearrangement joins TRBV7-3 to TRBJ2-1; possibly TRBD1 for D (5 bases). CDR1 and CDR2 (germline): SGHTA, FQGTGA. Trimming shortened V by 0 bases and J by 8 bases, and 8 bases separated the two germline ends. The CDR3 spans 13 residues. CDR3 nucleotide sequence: TGTGCCAGCAGCTTAACCAGGGCGGATGAGCAGTTCTTC. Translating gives CASSLTRADEQFF.

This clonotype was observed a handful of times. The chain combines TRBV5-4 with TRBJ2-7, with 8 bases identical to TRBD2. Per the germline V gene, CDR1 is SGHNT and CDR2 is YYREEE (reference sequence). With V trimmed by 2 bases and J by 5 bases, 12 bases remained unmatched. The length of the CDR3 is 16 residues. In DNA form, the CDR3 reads TGTGCCAGCAGCTTCGGCGGGGGGCAACAATTTAACGAGCAGTACTTC. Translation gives CASSFGGGQQFNEQYF.

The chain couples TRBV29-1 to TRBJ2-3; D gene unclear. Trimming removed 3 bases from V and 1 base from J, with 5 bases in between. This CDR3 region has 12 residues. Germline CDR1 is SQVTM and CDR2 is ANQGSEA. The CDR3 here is CSVEKRTDTQYF. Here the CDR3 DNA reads TGCAGCGTTGAGAAGCGCACAGATACGCAGTATTTT.